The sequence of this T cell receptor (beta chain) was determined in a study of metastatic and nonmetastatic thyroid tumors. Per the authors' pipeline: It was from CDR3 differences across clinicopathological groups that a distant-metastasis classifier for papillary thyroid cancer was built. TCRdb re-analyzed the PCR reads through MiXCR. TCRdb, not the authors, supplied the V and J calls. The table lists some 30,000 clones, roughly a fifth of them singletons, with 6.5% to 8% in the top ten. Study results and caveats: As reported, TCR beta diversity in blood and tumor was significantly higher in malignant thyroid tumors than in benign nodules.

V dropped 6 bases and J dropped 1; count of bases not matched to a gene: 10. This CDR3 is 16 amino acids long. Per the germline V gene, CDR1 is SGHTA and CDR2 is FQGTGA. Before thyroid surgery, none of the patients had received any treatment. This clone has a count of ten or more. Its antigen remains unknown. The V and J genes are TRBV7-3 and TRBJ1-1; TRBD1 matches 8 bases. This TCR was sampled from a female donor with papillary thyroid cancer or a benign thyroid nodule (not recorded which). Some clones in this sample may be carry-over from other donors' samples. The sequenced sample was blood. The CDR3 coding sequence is TGTGCCAGCAGACCCGACAGGGGTTCGTCGAACACTGAAGCTTTCTTT. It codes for CASRPDRGSSNTEAFF. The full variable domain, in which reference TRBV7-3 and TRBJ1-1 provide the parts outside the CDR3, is GAGVSQTPSNKVTEKGKYVELRCDPISGHTALYWYRQSLGQGPEFLIYFQGTGAADDSGLPNDRFFAVRPEGSVSTLKIQRTERGDSAVYLCASRPDRGSSNTEAFFGQGTRLTVV.